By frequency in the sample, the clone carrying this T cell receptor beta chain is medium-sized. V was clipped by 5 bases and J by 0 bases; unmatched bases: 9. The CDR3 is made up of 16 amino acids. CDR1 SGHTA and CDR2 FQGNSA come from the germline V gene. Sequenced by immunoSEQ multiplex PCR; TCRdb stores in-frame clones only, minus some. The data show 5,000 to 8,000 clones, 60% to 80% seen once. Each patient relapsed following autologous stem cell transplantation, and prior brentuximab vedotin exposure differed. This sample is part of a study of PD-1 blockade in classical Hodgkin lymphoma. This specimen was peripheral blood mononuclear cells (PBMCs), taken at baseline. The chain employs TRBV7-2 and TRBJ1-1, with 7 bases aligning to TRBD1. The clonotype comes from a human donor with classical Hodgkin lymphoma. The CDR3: CASSPQSGQLNTEAFF. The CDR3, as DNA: TGTGCCAGCAGCCCACAATCGGGACAGCTGAACACTGAAGCTTTCTTT.